The 12 T cell receptor beta chains below were found in one sample sequenced in a study of beta chain features in type 1 diabetes. Antigens for these TCRs are unknown. Points from the study as a whole: Patients with Type 1 diabetes showed moderately but significantly shorter TCRB CDR3s in all four CD4+ subsets.

Sequencing targeted expressed TCRB transcripts, as all isolated RNA had been reverse transcribed. Clones were read by immunoSEQ multiplex PCR, and TCRdb kept only the in-frame ones, dropping some. This table holds 45,000 to 60,000 clones, approximately 40% found once. Sequencing was performed on stem cell memory CD4+ T cells from blood. The receptors were sampled from a man aged 30-40 years with type 1 diabetes.

This clone appeared a few times. This rearrangement joins TRBV28 to TRBJ2-3, with 11 bases that match TRBD2. Trimming cost V 5 bases and J 1 base; bases outside gene matches: 2. Germline values: CDR1 MDHEN, CDR2 SYDVKM. This CDR3 is built from 15 residues. CDR3 nucleotide sequence: TGTGCCAGCAGTCTAGCGGGAGGCGGCACAGATACGCAGTATTTT. Protein sequence: CASSLAGGGTDTQYF.

V and J are TRBV25-1 and TRBJ2-5; a possible D gene is TRBD2 (7 bases). Germline values: CDR1 MGHDK, CDR2 SYGVNS. The ends were cut back, 6 bases at V and 7 bases at J, with 15 bases in the middle. The CDR3 has 13 amino acids. The CDR3 sequence: CASSYGGLGTQYF. CDR3 bases: TGTGCCAGCAGCTACGGGGGGCTGGGGACCCAGTACTTC.

This chain joins TRBV28 and TRBJ1-5; no clear D gene. V shed 7 bases and J shed 0 bases, with 16 bases lying between them. Looked up from germline, CDR1 is MDHEN and CDR2 is SYDVKM. CDR3 size: 16 residues. The CDR3 sequence is CASTLTGFYSNQPQHF. The CDR3, as DNA: TGTGCCAGCACCCTTACGGGGTTCTATAGCAATCAGCCCCAGCATTTT.

This clone was counted a few times. V gene TRBV29-1 combines with J gene TRBJ2-1, with 10 bases aligning to TRBD2. The CDR3 is 17 amino acids. Germline V CDR1 and CDR2: SQVTM, ANQGSEA. Unmatched junction bases numbered 15, after V lost 4 bases and J lost 6 bases. CDR3 region: CSVGLRLAGLLFNEQFF. The CDR3 bases are TGCAGCGTTGGCCTTCGACTAGCGGGCCTGCTATTCAATGAGCAGTTCTTC.

A few counts support this clone. The rearrangement links TRBV4-3 to TRBJ1-4, with 8 positions matching TRBD1. The CDR3 covers 20 residues. CDR1 and CDR2 from the germline V gene are LGHNA and YSLEER. Losses at the gene ends were 0 bases for V and 3 bases for J; bases not matched to a gene: 15. CDR3 DNA sequence: TGCGCCAGCAGCCAAGATTGGGCTTTCAAGGGACAGGCGTCTAATGAAAAACTGTTTTTT. This codes for CASSQDWAFKGQASNEKLFF.

The rearrangement links TRBV7-2 to TRBJ2-7, with TRBD1 matching 8 bases. The CDR3 runs 15 residues. Germline CDR1 SGHTA, CDR2 FQGNSA. Losses at the gene ends were 3 bases for V and 2 bases for J; bases not matched to a gene: 6. This CDR3 is CASSFQGQGPYEQYF. As DNA, the CDR3 is TGTGCCAGCAGCTTCCAAGGACAGGGCCCCTACGAGCAGTACTTC.

CDR3 loop: CASSWWTSDTQYF. The DNA for the CDR3 is TGTGCCAGCAGCTGGTGGACTAGTGATACGCAGTATTTT. The chain couples TRBV5-4 to TRBJ2-3; TRBD2 aligns across 7 bases. From germline, CDR1 is SGHNT and CDR2 YYREEE (reference sequence). V shed 3 bases and J 6 bases; nucleotides not matched to a gene: 4. This CDR3 has 13 residues.

This sequence joins TRBV2 and TRBJ1-1; D remains unclear. From germline, CDR1 is SNHLY and CDR2 FYNNEI. The germline V and J ends were trimmed by 7 bases and 11 bases, with 14 bases remaining between them. The CDR3 consists of 11 residues. CDR3 in amino acids: CASNLASGAFF. CDR3 nucleotides: TGTGCCAGCAACCTGGCTTCGGGGGCTTTCTTT.

The rearrangement links TRBV2 to TRBJ2-7, with D perhaps TRBD1 (6 bases). CDR1 is SNHLY and CDR2 is FYNNEI in the germline V gene. The CDR3 extends over 12 amino acids. The V and J ends lost 6 bases and 2 bases respectively, with 8 bases between them. CDR3 sequence: CASRDSPYEQYF. In DNA form, the CDR3 reads TGTGCCAGCAGGGACAGTCCCTACGAGCAGTACTTC.

The chain couples TRBV6-1 to TRBJ2-1, with 8 bases that match TRBD2. Germline V gene data show CDR1 as MNHNS and CDR2 as SASEGT. J was trimmed by 9 bases and V by 6 bases; bases with no gene match: 10. CDR3 size: 14 residues. The CDR3 is CASRPGLGGGEQFF. CDR3 DNA: TGTGCCAGCAGACCGGGACTAGGGGGGGGTGAGCAGTTCTTC.

This clone turned up a few times. The chain recombines TRBV9 with TRBJ1-4; D uncertain. V was clipped by 0 bases and J by 6 bases, with 9 bases between them. Germline V gene sequence: CDR1 SGDLS, CDR2 YYNGEE. The CDR3 consists of 14 residues. CDR3 nucleotides: TGTGCCAGCAGCGTAGCCCCCGCAGATGAAAAACTGTTTTTT. Translating gives CASSVAPADEKLFF.

This clone was detected only a few times. The rearrangement uses TRBV5-4 and TRBJ2-3; 7 nucleotides line up with TRBD2. CDR3 size: 16 residues. V dropped 4 bases and J dropped 2; count of bases not matched to a gene: 10. Germline V CDR1 and CDR2: SGHNT, YYREEE (reference sequence). The CDR3 spells CASSRGVDELTDTQYF. The CDR3 DNA follows: TGTGCCAGCAGCCGGGGGGTGGACGAACTCACAGATACGCAGTATTTT.